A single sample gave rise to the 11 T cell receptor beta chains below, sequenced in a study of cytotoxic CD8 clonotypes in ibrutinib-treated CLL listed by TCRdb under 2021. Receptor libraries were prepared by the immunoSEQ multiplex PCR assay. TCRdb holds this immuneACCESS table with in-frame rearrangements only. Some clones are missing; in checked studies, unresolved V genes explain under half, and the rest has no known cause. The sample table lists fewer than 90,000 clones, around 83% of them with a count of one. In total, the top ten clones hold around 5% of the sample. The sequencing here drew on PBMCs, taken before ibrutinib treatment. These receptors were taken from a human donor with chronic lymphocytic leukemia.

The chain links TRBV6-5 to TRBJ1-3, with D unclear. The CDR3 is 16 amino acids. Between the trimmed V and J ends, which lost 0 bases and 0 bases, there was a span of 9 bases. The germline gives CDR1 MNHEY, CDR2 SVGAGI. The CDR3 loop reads CASSYSTQRSGNTIYF. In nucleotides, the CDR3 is TGTGCCAGCAGTTACTCGACGCAGCGCTCTGGAAACACCATATATTTT.

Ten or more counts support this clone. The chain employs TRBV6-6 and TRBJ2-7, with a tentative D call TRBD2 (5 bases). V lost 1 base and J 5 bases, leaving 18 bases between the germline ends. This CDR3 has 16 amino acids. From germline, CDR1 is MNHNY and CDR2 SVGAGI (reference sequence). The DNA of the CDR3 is TGTGCCAGCAGTTACTTTAGACGGAGCGAGGGTGACGAGCAGTACTTC. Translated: CASSYFRRSEGDEQYF.

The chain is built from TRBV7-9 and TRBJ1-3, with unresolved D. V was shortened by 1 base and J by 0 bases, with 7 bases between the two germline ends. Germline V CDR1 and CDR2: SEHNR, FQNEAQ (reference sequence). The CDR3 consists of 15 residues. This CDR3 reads CASSLGLVSGNTIYF. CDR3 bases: TGTGCCAGCAGCTTAGGACTGGTCTCTGGAAACACCATATATTTT.

Here the CDR3 DNA reads TGTGCCAGCAGTGAAAGTTCACTAGCCGACGAGCAGTACTTC. Its translation: CASSESSLADEQYF. The rearrangement uses TRBV2 and TRBJ2-7, with D perhaps matching TRBD2 (6 bases). This CDR3 has 14 amino acids. Trimming cost V 2 bases and J 5 bases, with 13 bases left between them. CDR1 and CDR2 (germline): SNHLY, FYNNEI. Supplemented by reference TRBV2 and TRBJ2-7, the full variable domain reads EPEVTQTPSHQVTQMGQEVILRCVPISNHLYFYWYRQILGQKVEFLVSFYNNEISEKSEIFDDQFSVERPDGSNFTLKIRSTKLEDSAMYFCASSESSLADEQYFGPGTRLTVT.

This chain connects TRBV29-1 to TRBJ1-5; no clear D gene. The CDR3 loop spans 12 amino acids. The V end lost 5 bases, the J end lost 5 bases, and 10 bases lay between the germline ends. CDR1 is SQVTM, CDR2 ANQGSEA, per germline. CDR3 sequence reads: CSVQHLDQPQHF. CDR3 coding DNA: TGCAGCGTTCAACACCTAGATCAGCCCCAGCATTTT.

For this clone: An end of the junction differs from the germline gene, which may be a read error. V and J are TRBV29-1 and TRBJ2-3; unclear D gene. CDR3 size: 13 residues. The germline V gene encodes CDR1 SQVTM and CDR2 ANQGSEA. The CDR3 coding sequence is TGCAGTGTTGGTGCCAGTTCCACAGATACGCAGTATTTT. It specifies CSVGASSTDTQYF.

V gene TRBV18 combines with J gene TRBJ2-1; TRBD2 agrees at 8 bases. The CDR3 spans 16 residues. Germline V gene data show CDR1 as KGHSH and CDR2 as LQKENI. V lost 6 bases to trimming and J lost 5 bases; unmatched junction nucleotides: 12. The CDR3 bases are TGTGCCAGCTCTCCTCGACCGGGACTAGATGACAATGAGCAGTTCTTC. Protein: CASSPRPGLDDNEQFF.

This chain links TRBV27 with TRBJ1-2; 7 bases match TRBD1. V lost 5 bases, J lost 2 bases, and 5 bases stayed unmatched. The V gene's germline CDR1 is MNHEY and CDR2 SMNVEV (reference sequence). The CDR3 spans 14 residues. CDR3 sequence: CASSKGGHNYGYTF. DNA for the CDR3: TGTGCCAGCAGTAAAGGGGGCCACAACTATGGCTACACCTTC.

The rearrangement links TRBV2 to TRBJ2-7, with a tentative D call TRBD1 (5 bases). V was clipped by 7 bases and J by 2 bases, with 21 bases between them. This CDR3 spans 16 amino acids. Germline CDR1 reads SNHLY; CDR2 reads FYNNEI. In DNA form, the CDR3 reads TGTGCCAGCACCCAAACAGGCACCCGAGTTACCTACGAGCAGTACTTC. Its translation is CASTQTGTRVTYEQYF.

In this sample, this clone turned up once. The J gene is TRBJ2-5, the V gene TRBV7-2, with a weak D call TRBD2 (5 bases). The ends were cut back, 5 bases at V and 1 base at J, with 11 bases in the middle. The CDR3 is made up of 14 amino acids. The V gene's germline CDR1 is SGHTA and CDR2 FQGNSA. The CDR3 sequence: CASSDKRSQETQYF. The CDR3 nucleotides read TGTGCCAGCAGCGACAAGCGGAGCCAAGAGACCCAGTACTTC.

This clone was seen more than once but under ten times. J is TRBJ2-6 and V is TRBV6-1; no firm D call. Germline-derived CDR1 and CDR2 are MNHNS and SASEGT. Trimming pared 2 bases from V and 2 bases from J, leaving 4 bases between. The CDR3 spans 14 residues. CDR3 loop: CASSESAGANVLTF. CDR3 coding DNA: TGTGCCAGCAGTGAATCGGCTGGGGCCAACGTCCTGACTTTC.